This entry concerns a single T cell receptor (beta chain). Germline values: CDR1 LGHDT, CDR2 YNNKEL (reference sequence). Losses at the gene ends were 4 bases for V and 11 bases for J; bases not matched to a gene: 15. This CDR3 has 15 amino acids. The data originate from a study of blood T cell repertoires in COVID-19. About the study: COVID-19 samples collected from the United States, Italy and Spain covered acute and convalescent phases. In each case, the material was cDNA or gDNA derived from T cells, B-cell-depleted T cells, or PBMCs.

Methods used by the authors: Quantification of nucleated cells was approximated via reference gene primer amplification. Sequencing was performed with immunoSEQ multiplex PCR; in TCRdb, only in-frame clones are kept and a portion is missing. That table gives V, J and clone size, and the DNA gave D and trimming. The table includes about 250,000 clones, 84% detected once. This receptor was obtained from a woman in her 40s who had recovered from COVID-19. The chain has TRBV3-1 (or the pseudogene TRBV3-2) and TRBJ1-1, with 8 bases lining up with TRBD1. Input material: peripheral blood. CDR3: CASSRRIQGAGVAFF. CDR3 nucleotide sequence: TGTGCCAGCAGCCGGCGAATTCAGGGGGCTGGGGTTGCTTTCTTT.